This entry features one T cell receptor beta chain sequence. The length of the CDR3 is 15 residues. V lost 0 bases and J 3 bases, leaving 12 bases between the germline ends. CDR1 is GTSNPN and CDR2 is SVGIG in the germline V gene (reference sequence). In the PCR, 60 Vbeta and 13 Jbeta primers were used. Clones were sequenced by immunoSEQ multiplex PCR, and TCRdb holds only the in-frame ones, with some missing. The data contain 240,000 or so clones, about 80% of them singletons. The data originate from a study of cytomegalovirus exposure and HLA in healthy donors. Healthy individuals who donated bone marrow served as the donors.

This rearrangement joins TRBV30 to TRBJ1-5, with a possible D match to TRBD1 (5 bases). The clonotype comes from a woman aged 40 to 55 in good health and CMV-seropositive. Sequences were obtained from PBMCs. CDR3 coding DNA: TGTGCCTGGAGTGTGGGCGGACAAACCAATCAGCCCCAGCATTTT. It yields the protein CAWSVGGQTNQPQHF.